The 7 T cell receptor beta chains below come from one sample, sequenced in a study of blood T cells in healthy people across ages. Next came a second PCR, run for roughly 7 to 12 cycles, which used a sample-barcoded 5' primer along with a J-beta primer mix. Each CDR3 protein gets one entry after TCRdb re-called the 5' RACE reads with MiXCR. Altogether about 930,000 distinct CDR3 sequences are present, 29% being singletons, with the ten largest covering about a tenth. These data were also reused for a study on T cells of mothers and their children.

Sequenced material: blood. The receptor set was obtained from a woman between 40 and 55 years old in good health.

This clonotype was seen only a few times. The rearrangement links TRBV9 to TRBJ2-5; D call uncertain. Looked up from germline, CDR1 is SGDLS and CDR2 is YYNGEE. Trimming took 4 bases from V and 5 from J, leaving 12 bases between them. This CDR3 has 13 residues. CDR3 in DNA: TGTGCCAGCAGCCCGACCCCGAGGGAGACCCAGTACTTC. Residues: CASSPTPRETQYF.

The sample holds a few counts of this clonotype. This chain uses TRBV4-1 with TRBJ2-4; D perhaps matches TRBD1 (6 bases). Deletions cut 1 base from V and 0 bases from J, with 13 bases between. The CDR3 loop spans 17 amino acids. Germline CDR1 MGHRA, CDR2 YSYEKL. In nucleotides, the CDR3 is TGCGCCAGCAGCCAAGCCCAGGGGTTCCAAGCCAAAAACATTCAGTACTTC. Its translation: CASSQAQGFQAKNIQYF.

Only one count was recorded for this clonotype. The rearrangement uses TRBV6-2 or TRBV6-3 and TRBJ2-5, with 10 bases lining up with TRBD2. The J call could be wrong; TRBJ2-7 is a better fit for the DNA end. This CDR3 is 17 amino acids long. Germline CDR1 reads MNHEY; CDR2 reads SVGEGT. CDR3 in amino acids: CASSYALAGDSSYEQYF. CDR3 sequence (DNA): TGTGCCAGCAGTTACGCCCTAGCGGGGGACAGCTCCTACGAGCAGTACTTC.

The V gene is TRBV7-3, the J gene TRBJ2-7; no firm D call. The J call is uncertain, as TRBJ2-5 better fits the DNA end. The CDR3 has 13 amino acids. Germline V gene data show CDR1 as SGHTA and CDR2 as FQGTGA. The CDR3 coding sequence is TGTGCCAGCAGCTCGACCAAGCAAGAGACCCAGTACTTC. Translated, it gives CASSSTKQETQYF.

This clonotype was seen only a few times. The chain employs TRBV28 and TRBJ1-1; 8 nucleotides match TRBD1. The germline CDR1 and CDR2 sequences are MDHEN and SYDVKM. This CDR3 spans 15 amino acids. The V gene end was trimmed by 5 bases and the J gene end by 1 base; junction bases not matched to a gene: 6. CDR3 residues: CASSLQGAGNTEAFF. CDR3 in DNA: TGTGCCAGCAGTCTCCAGGGGGCCGGGAACACTGAAGCTTTCTTT.

This clonotype has just a few counts. The chain's CDR3 is CASSSLAGEETQYF. CDR3 bases: TGTGCCAGCAGCTCACTAGCGGGGGAAGAGACCCAGTACTTC. The chain is built from TRBV7-6 and TRBJ2-5; 11 positions agree with TRBD2. The CDR3 extends over 14 amino acids. After removal of 4 bases from V and 3 bases from J, the junction contained 1 base not matched to a gene. From germline, CDR1 is SGHVS and CDR2 FNYEAQ. The full variable domain, rest sourced from reference TRBV7-6 and TRBJ2-5, is GAGVSQSPRYKVTKRGQDVALRCDPISGHVSLYWYRQALGQGPEFLTYFNYEAQQDKSGLPNDRFSAERPEGSISTLTIQRTEQRDSAMYRCASSSLAGEETQYFGPGTRLLVL.

The chain uses TRBV6-2 or TRBV6-3 and TRBJ2-5; D is perhaps TRBD2 (6 bases). Germline values: CDR1 MNHEY, CDR2 SVGEGT. V dropped 0 bases and J dropped 5 bases, with 13 bases sitting between them. The CDR3 is 15 residues long. CDR3 sequence: CASSYSSTSGETQYF. The DNA for the CDR3 is TGTGCCAGCAGTTACTCGAGTACCAGCGGGGAGACCCAGTACTTC.